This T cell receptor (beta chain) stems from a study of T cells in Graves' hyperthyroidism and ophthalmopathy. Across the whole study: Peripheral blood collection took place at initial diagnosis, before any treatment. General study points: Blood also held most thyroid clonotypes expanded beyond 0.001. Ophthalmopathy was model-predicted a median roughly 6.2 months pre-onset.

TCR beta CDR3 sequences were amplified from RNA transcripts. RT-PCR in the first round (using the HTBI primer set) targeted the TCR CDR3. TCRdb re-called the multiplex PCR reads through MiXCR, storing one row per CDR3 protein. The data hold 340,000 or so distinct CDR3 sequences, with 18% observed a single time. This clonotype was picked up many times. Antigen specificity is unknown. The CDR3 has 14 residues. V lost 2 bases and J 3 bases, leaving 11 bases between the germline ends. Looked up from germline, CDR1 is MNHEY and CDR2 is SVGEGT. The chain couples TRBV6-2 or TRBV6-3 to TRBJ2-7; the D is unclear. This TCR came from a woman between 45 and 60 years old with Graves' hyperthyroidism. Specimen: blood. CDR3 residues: CASSYNGPGYEQYF. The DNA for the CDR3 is TGTGCCAGCAGTTACAACGGACCTGGCTACGAGCAGTACTTC.